Shown below are 22 T cell receptor beta chains from a single sample sequenced in a study of cytomegalovirus exposure and HLA in healthy donors. The PCR ran on 60 Vbeta and 13 Jbeta primers. The method was immunoSEQ multiplex PCR; TCRdb's version includes in-frame clones alone and lacks a portion of them. Of about 120,000 clones in the sample, around 79% were seen once. The sample comprised PBMCs. Every receptor here comes from a woman aged 18 to 35 in good health and CMV-seronegative.

The J gene is TRBJ2-5, the V gene TRBV7-2; perhaps TRBD1 as D (5 bases). Looked up from germline, CDR1 is SGHTA and CDR2 is FQGNSA. The CDR3 spans 13 residues. Deletions cut 3 bases from V and 5 bases from J, with 10 bases between. CDR3 in amino acids: CASSFLGAETQYF. The CDR3 nucleotides read TGTGCCAGCAGCTTCCTAGGGGCGGAGACCCAGTACTTC. Drawing the rest from reference TRBV7-2 and TRBJ2-5, the complete variable domain is GAGVSQSPSNKVTEKGKDVELRCDPISGHTALYWYRQSLGQGLEFLIYFQGNSAPDKSGLPSDRFSAERTGGSVSTLTIQRTQQEDSAVYLCASSFLGAETQYFGPGTRLLVL.

The V and J genes are TRBV20-1 and TRBJ1-4; D gene uncertain. The CDR3 length is 11 residues. V gave up 3 bases and J gave up 8 bases, with 7 bases separating them. From germline, CDR1 is DFQATT and CDR2 SNEGSKA (reference sequence). CDR3 coding DNA: TGCAGTGCTAGCCGAGAGGAAAAACTGTTTTTT. It is translated as CSASREEKLFF.

The chain combines TRBV4-1 with TRBJ2-3; TRBD2 agrees at 7 bases. This CDR3 has 14 residues. The J segment lost 2 bases and the V segment lost 7 bases, leaving 6 bases of the junction unmatched. The V gene's germline CDR1 is MGHRA and CDR2 YSYEKL. CDR3 residues: CASTRAGVTDTQYF. The CDR3 coding sequence is TGCGCCAGCACCCGCGCGGGAGTCACAGATACGCAGTATTTT.

This chain links TRBV7-9 with TRBJ2-3; possible D gene TRBD1, 6 bases. Looked up from germline, CDR1 is SEHNR and CDR2 is FQNEAQ (reference sequence). Trimming left V 4 bases short and J 1 base short, with 12 bases between. The CDR3 has 15 residues. The CDR3 DNA sequence: TGTGCCAGCAGCTCCCCGGACAGCCGCACAGATACGCAGTATTTT. This codes for CASSSPDSRTDTQYF.

This clone was picked up a small number of times. The rearrangement links TRBV10-3 to TRBJ1-6; TRBD1 aligns across 10 bases. The V gene's germline CDR1 is ENHRY and CDR2 SYGVKD. This CDR3 comprises 13 residues. The junction had 3 bases not matched to a gene; V was cut back by 6 bases and J by 10 bases. The CDR3: CAIRGTGESPLHF. The CDR3 DNA sequence: TGTGCCATCAGAGGGACAGGGGAATCACCCCTCCACTTT.

This chain uses TRBV5-1 with TRBJ2-7, with 10 bases identical to TRBD2. CDR3 length: 14 amino acids. Trimming removed 3 bases from V and 3 bases from J; junction bases left unmatched: 3. Germline CDR1 and CDR2: SGHRS and YFSETQ. The chain's CDR3 is CASSSSSGGYEQYF. In nucleotides, the CDR3 is TGCGCCAGCAGCTCCTCTAGCGGGGGCTACGAGCAGTACTTC.

The rearrangement uses TRBV19 and TRBJ1-1, with D tentatively TRBD1 (5 bases). The CDR3 is 15 amino acids. Per the germline V gene, CDR1 is LNHDA and CDR2 is SQIVND (reference sequence). V lost 1 base, J lost 4 bases, and 13 bases lay in between. This CDR3 reads CASSIAQGLVTEAFF. In nucleotides, the CDR3 is TGTGCCAGTAGTATAGCCCAGGGACTAGTCACTGAAGCTTTCTTT.

This sequence joins TRBV10-2 and TRBJ2-7; D remains ambiguous. Trimming pared 4 bases from V and 2 bases from J, leaving 12 bases between. Germline-derived CDR1 and CDR2 are WSHSY and SAAADI. The CDR3 has 14 amino acids. CDR3 sequence reads: CASSGALRPYEQYF. For the CDR3, the DNA is TGCGCCAGCAGTGGGGCTCTTCGCCCCTACGAGCAGTACTTC.

The chain has TRBV4-3 and TRBJ2-7; tentatively, D is TRBD1 (6 bases). Germline V lookup: CDR1 LGHNA, CDR2 YSLEER. V gave up 0 bases and J gave up 2 bases, with 8 bases separating them. The CDR3 totals 14 residues. CDR3 nucleotide sequence: TGCGCCAGCAGCCAAGAAGACAGGACCTACGAGCAGTACTTC. Its protein is CASSQEDRTYEQYF.

This chain links TRBV5-4 with TRBJ1-1; D gene ambiguous. The V and J ends lost 2 bases and 14 bases respectively, with 13 bases between them. The CDR3 length is 11 residues. The germline gives CDR1 SGHNT, CDR2 YYREEE (reference sequence). This CDR3 reads CASSLGGKLFF. In DNA, the CDR3 is TGTGCCAGCAGCTTAGGAGGGAAACTCTTCTTT.

The genes are TRBV5-1 and TRBJ1-3; 8 bases align to TRBD1. In germline, CDR1 is SGHRS, CDR2 YFSETQ. The CDR3 loop spans 15 amino acids. The V and J ends lost 4 bases and 3 bases, in that order; junction bases with no gene match: 6. CDR3 sequence (DNA): TGCGCCAGCAGCCCCTCCGGGACAGGTGGAAACACCATATATTTT. Protein product: CASSPSGTGGNTIYF.

The rearrangement joins TRBV21-1 to TRBJ1-1. TRBV21-1 is designated a pseudogene. The CDR3 is 17 residues long. This chain's CDR3 is CASSKALWRDRSTEAFF. Written as DNA, the CDR3 is TGTGCCAGCAGCAAAGCGCTGTGGAGGGATAGGAGCACTGAAGCTTTCTTT.

The chain joins TRBV29-1 to TRBJ2-5, with 11 positions matching TRBD2. Losses at the gene ends were 4 bases for V and 4 bases for J; bases not matched to a gene: 5. The CDR3 runs to 14 residues. Germline values: CDR1 SQVTM, CDR2 ANQGSEA. CDR3 sequence: CSVGVLAGVETQYF. The CDR3 bases are TGCAGCGTTGGAGTACTAGCGGGAGTAGAGACCCAGTACTTC.

This clone was counted between two and nine times. V and J are TRBV7-2 and TRBJ2-3; 11 nucleotides line up with TRBD1. There are 17 residues in the CDR3. Germline assignment: CDR1 SGHTA and CDR2 FQGNSA. The J segment lost 5 bases and the V segment lost 1 base, leaving 8 bases of the junction unmatched. The CDR3 here is CASSLVGTGGHRDTQYF. DNA of the CDR3: TGTGCCAGCAGCTTAGTTGGGACAGGGGGTCACAGAGATACGCAGTATTTT. The entire variable domain, with the rest obtained from reference TRBV7-2 and TRBJ2-3, is as follows: GAGVSQSPSNKVTEKGKDVELRCDPISGHTALYWYRQSLGQGLEFLIYFQGNSAPDKSGLPSDRFSAERTGGSVSTLTIQRTQQEDSAVYLCASSLVGTGGHRDTQYFGPGTRLTVL.

The genes are TRBV29-1 and TRBJ2-3; TRBD2 aligns across 7 bases. This CDR3 contains 12 residues. Germline CDR1 SQVTM, CDR2 ANQGSEA. V trimming: 7 bases; J trimming: 2 bases; junction bases outside the gene matches: 3. Here the CDR3 reads CSGTSLTDTQYF. The CDR3, as DNA: TGCAGCGGGACTAGTCTCACAGATACGCAGTATTTT.

This clone turned up a few times. A junction boundary mismatches the germline segment, possibly from a read error. J is TRBJ2-7 and V is TRBV5-4, with D uncertain. The germline V gene encodes CDR1 SGHNT and CDR2 YYREEE (reference sequence). This CDR3 has 12 residues. The CDR3 here is CASSLDEAKADF. Here the CDR3 DNA reads TGTGCCAGCAGCTTGGATGAGGCGAAAGCAGACTTC.

This clone was picked up a small number of times. The J gene is TRBJ1-1, the V gene TRBV5-4, with 7 bases matching TRBD1. The CDR3 consists of 15 residues. Germline lookup yields CDR1 SGHNT and CDR2 YYREEE (reference sequence). The V and J ends lost 5 bases and 4 bases, in that order; junction bases with no gene match: 11. CDR3 in DNA: TGTGCCAGCAGACCCAACAGGGGAGAGGTCACTGAAGCTTTCTTT. Its protein product is CASRPNRGEVTEAFF.

For the CDR3, the DNA is TGTGCCTGGAGGGACAGGGGTACAGGTAGCAAGCAGTACTTC. It specifies CAWRDRGTGSKQYF. This chain joins TRBV30 and TRBJ2-7; 9 bases agree with TRBD1. Germline values: CDR1 GTSNPN, CDR2 SVGIG (reference sequence). Trimming took 3 bases from V and 8 from J; bases not matched to a gene: 11. This CDR3 contains 14 residues.

This rearrangement joins TRBV6-1 to TRBJ2-7, with 9 bases lining up with TRBD2. Germline loops: CDR1 MNHNS, CDR2 SASEGT. Losses at the gene ends were 7 bases for V and 2 bases for J; bases not matched to a gene: 9. The CDR3 totals 15 residues. CDR3 DNA: TGTGCCAGCACCTCCCTTAGCGGGGGTCCCTACGAGCAGTACTTC. Its translation: CASTSLSGGPYEQYF.

The genes are TRBV19 and TRBJ2-5; maybe TRBD2 (6 bases). CDR1 and CDR2 (germline): LNHDA, SQIVND (reference sequence). The CDR3 extends over 14 amino acids. V lost 8 bases and J lost 10, with 23 bases in between. CDR3 DNA sequence: TGTGCCAGTTCCCCCCAACTAGCCTCAGTTGGCCAGTACTTC. Its translation is CASSPQLASVGQYF.

The rearrangement joins TRBV9 to TRBJ2-7; D may be TRBD1 (6 bases). The CDR3 runs 14 residues. Trimming took 0 bases from V and 3 from J, leaving 10 bases between them. Germline V lookup: CDR1 SGDLS, CDR2 YYNGEE. CDR3 nucleotides: TGTGCCAGCAGCGTAGCCCCACAGGGCTACGAGCAGTACTTC. Translated, it gives CASSVAPQGYEQYF.

The chain joins TRBV29-1 to TRBJ1-2; D is uncertain. V gave up 1 base and J gave up 3 bases, with 12 bases separating them. CDR3 length: 14 amino acids. The germline V gene encodes CDR1 SQVTM and CDR2 ANQGSEA. CDR3 loop: CSVEGRGRDYGYTF. The CDR3 region has the DNA TGCAGCGTTGAAGGTCGGGGTAGAGACTATGGCTACACCTTC. Complete variable domain (other parts from reference TRBV29-1 and TRBJ1-2): SAVISQKPSRDICQRGTSLTIQCQVDSQVTMMFWYRQQPGQSLTLIATANQGSEATYESGFVIDKFPISRPNLTFSTLTVSNMSPEDSSIYLCSVEGRGRDYGYTFGSGTRLTVV.